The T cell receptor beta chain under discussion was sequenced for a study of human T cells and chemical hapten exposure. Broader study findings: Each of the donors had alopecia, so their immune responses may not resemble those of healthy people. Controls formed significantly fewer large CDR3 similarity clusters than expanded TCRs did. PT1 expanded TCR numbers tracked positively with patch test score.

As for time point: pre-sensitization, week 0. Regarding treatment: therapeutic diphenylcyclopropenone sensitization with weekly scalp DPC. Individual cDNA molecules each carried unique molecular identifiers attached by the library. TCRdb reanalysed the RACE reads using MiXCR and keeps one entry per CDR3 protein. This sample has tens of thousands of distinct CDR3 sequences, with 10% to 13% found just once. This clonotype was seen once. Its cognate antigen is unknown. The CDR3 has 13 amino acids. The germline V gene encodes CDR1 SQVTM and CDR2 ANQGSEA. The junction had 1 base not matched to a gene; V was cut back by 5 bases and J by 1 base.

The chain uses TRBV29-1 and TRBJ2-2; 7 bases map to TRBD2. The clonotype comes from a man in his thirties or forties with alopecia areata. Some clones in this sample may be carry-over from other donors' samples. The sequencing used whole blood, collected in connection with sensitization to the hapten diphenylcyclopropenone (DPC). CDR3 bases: TGCAGCGTTCAGCGGGAGAACACCGGGGAGCTGTTTTTT. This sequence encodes CSVQRENTGELFF.